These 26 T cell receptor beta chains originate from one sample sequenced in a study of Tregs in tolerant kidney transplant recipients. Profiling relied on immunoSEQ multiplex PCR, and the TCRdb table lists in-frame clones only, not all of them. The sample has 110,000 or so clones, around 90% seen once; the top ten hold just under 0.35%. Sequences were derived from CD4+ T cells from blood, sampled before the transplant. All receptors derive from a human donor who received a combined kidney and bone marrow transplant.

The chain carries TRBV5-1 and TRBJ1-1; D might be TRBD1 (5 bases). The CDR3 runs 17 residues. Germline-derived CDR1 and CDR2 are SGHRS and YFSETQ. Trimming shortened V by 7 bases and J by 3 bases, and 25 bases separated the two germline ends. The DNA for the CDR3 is TGCGCCAGCTCTCCGGTTCGTCAGGGCAGTGGGGACACTGAAGCTTTCTTT. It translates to CASSPVRQGSGDTEAFF.

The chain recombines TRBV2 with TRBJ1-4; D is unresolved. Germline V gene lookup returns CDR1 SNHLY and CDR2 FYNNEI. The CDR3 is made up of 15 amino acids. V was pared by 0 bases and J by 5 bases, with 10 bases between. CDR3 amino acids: CASSEASRINEKLFF. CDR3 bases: TGTGCCAGCAGTGAAGCCAGCAGGATAAATGAAAAACTGTTTTTT.

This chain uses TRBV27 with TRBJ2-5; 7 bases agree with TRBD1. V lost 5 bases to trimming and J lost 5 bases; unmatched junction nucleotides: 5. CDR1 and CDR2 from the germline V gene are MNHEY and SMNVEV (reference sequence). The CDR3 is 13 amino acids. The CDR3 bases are TGTGCCAGCAGTGAAGTCAGGGGGGAGACCCAGTACTTC. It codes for CASSEVRGETQYF.

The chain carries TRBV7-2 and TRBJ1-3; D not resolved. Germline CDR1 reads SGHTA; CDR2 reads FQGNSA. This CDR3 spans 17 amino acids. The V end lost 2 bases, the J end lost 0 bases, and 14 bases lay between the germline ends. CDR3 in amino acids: CASSLSFFESSGNTIYF. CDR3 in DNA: TGTGCCAGCAGCTTATCTTTTTTTGAGAGCTCTGGAAACACCATATATTTT.

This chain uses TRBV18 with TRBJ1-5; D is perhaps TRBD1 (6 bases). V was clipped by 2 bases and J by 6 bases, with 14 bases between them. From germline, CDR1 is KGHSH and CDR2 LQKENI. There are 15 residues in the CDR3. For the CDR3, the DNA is TGTGCCAGCTCACCAACAGGGTTTAGGCCTCAGCCCCAGCATTTT. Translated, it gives CASSPTGFRPQPQHF.

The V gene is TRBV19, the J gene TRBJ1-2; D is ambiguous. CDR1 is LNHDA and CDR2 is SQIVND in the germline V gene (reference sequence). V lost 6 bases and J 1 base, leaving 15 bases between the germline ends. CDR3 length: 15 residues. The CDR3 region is CASSQIRGINYGYTF. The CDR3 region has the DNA TGTGCCAGTAGCCAAATCCGGGGAATTAACTATGGCTACACCTTC.

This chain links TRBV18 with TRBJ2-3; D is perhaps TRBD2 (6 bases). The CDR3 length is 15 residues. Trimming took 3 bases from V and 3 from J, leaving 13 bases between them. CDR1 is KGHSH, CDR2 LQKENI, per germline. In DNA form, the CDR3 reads TGTGCCAGCTCACCCGGGGCGGGAAGAACAGATACGCAGTATTTT. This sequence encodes CASSPGAGRTDTQYF.

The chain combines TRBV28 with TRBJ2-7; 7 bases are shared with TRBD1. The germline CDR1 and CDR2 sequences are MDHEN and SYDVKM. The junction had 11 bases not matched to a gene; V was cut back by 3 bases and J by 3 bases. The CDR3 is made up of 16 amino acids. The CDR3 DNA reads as TGTGCCAGCAGTTTTTATGGGACAGCAACCTACTACGAGCAGTACTTC. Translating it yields CASSFYGTATYYEQYF.

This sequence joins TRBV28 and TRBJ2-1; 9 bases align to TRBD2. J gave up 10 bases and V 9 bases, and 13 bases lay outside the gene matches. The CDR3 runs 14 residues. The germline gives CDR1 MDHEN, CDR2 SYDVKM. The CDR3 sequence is CASGEASGNREQFF. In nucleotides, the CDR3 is TGTGCCAGTGGGGAAGCTAGCGGGAACAGGGAGCAGTTCTTC.

In DNA, the CDR3 is TGTGCCAGCTCGCTTTTGGGACAGGGACCTAGCGGGGACCTAAGCTCCTACAATGAGCAGTTCTTC. Translation gives CASSLLGQGPSGDLSSYNEQFF. The chain uses TRBV18 and TRBJ2-1; D tentatively fits TRBD1 or TRBD2 (9 bases each). Deletions cut 6 bases from V and 0 bases from J, with 33 bases between. The CDR3 loop spans 22 amino acids. The germline gives CDR1 KGHSH, CDR2 LQKENI.

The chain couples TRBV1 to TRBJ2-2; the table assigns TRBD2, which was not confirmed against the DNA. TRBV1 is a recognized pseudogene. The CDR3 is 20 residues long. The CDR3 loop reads CTSSQDGTSGGASGTGELFF. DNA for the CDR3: TGCACCAGCAGCCAAGACGGTACTAGCGGGGGGGCGTCGGGGACCGGGGAGCTGTTTTTT.

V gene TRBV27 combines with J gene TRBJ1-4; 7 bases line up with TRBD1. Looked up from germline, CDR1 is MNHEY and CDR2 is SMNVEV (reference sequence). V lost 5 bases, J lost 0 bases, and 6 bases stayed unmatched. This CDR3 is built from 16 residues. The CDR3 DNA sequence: TGTGCCAGCAGTCCACAGGGGTTGCCAACTAATGAAAAACTGTTTTTT. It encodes CASSPQGLPTNEKLFF.

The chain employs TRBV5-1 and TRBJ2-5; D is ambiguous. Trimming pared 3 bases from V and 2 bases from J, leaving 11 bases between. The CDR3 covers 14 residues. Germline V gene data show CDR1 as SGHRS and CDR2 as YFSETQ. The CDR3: CASSWFGFQETQYF. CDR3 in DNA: TGCGCCAGCAGCTGGTTCGGGTTTCAAGAGACCCAGTACTTC.

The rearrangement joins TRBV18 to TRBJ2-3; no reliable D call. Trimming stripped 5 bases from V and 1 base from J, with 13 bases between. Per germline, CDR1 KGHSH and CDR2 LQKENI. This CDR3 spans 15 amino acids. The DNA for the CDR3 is TGTGCCAGCTCATTTCTCCACCAGGGCACAGATACGCAGTATTTT. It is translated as CASSFLHQGTDTQYF.

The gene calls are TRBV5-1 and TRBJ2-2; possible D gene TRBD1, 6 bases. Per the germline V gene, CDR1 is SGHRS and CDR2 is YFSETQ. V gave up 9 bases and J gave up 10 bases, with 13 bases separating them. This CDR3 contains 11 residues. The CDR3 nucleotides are TGCGCCACAGGGGAAAGCGAGGAGCTGTTTTTT. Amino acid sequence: CATGESEELFF.

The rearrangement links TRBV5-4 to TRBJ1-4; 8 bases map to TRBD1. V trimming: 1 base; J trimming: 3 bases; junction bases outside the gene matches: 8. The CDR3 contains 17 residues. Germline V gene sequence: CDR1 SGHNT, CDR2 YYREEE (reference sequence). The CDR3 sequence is CASSLWGPTGANEKLFF. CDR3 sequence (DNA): TGTGCCAGCAGCTTGTGGGGGCCGACAGGGGCTAATGAAAAACTGTTTTTT.

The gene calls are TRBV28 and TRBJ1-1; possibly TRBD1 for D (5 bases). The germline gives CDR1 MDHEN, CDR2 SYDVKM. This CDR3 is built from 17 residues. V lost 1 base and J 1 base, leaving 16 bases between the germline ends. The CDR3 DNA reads TGTGCCAGCAGTTTATTACCTGGGACTTCCTCGAACACTGAAGCTTTCTTT. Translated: CASSLLPGTSSNTEAFF.

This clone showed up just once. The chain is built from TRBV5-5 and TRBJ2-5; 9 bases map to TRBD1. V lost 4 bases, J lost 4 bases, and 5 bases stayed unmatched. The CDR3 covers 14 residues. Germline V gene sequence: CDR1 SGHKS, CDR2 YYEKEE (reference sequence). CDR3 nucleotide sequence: TGTGCCAGCAGCCGGGGACAGGGCTCAGAGACCCAGTACTTC. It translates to CASSRGQGSETQYF.

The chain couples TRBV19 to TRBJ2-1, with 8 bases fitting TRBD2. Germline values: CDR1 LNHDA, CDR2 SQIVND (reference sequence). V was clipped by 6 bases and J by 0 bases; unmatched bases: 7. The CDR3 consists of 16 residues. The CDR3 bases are TGTGCCAGTAGCCTGACTAGCGCGAGCTCCTACAATGAGCAGTTCTTC. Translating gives CASSLTSASSYNEQFF.

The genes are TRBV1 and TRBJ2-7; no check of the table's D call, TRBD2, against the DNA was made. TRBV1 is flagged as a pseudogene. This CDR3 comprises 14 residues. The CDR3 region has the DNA TGCACCAGCAGCCTCCGACTAGCGGGGCACGAGCAGTACTTC. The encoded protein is CTSSLRLAGHEQYF.

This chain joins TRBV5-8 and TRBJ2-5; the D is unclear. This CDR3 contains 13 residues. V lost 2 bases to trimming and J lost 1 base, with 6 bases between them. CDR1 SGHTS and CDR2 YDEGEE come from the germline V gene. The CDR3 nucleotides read TGTGCCAGCAGCTTTTCCAGCCAAGAGACCCAGTACTTC. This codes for CASSFSSQETQYF.

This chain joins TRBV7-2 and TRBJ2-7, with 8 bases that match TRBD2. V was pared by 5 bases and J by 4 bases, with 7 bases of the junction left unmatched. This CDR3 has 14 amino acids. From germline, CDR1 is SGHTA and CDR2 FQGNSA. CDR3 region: CASSVSGTAYEQYF. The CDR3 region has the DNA TGTGCCAGCAGCGTTAGCGGGACCGCTTACGAGCAGTACTTC. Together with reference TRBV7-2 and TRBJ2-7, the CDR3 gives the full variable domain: GAGVSQSPSNKVTEKGKDVELRCDPISGHTALYWYRQSLGQGLEFLIYFQGNSAPDKSGLPSDRFSAERTGGSVSTLTIQRTQQEDSAVYLCASSVSGTAYEQYFGPGTRLTVT.

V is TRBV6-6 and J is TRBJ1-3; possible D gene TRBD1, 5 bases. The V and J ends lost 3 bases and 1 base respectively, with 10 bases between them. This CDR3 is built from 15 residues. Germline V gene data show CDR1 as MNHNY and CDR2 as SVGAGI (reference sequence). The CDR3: CASSYGGGSGNTIYF. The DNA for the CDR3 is TGTGCCAGCAGTTATGGGGGGGGATCTGGAAACACCATATATTTT.

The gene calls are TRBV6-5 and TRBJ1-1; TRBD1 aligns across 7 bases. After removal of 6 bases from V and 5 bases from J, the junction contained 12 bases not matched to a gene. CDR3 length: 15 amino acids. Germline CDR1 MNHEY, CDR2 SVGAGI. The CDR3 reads CASRFNRGGETEAFF. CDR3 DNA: TGTGCCAGCAGATTCAACAGGGGCGGTGAGACTGAAGCTTTCTTT.

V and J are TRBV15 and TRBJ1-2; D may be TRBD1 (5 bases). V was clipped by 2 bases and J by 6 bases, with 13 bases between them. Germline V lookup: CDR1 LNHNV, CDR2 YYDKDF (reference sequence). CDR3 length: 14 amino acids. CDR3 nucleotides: TGTGCCACCAGCAGAATATCAGGGTTAGATGGCTACACCTTC. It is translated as CATSRISGLDGYTF.

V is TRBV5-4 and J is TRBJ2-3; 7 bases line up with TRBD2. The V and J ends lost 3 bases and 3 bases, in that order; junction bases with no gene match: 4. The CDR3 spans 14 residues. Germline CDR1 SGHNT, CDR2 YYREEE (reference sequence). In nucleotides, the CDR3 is TGTGCCAGCAGCTCGCGGGGGAGTACAGATACGCAGTATTTT. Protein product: CASSSRGSTDTQYF.